This T cell receptor (beta chain) is drawn from a study of CD8 T cells in ankylosing spondylitis. Regarding the study as a whole: Some motif variants had been reported before (in reactive arthritis synovial fluid and blood).

This clonotype came up a few times. Its antigen is not known. Trimming removed 0 bases from V and 7 bases from J, with 9 bases in between. Germline CDR1 is DFQATT and CDR2 is SNEGSKA (reference sequence). The CDR3 runs to 12 residues. TCRdb re-derived calls from the 5' RACE reads in MiXCR, one entry per CDR3 protein. This sample has tens of thousands of distinct CDR3 sequences, with roughly 27% found just once. This TCR came from a male donor with ankylosing spondylitis or in good health (not recorded which). The chain carries TRBV20-1 and TRBJ1-2; TRBD1 is a possible D gene (5 bases). Sequenced: blood, either unsorted or a sorted T cell fraction (not recorded which). CDR3 amino acids: CSAREGRAGYTF. The CDR3 coding sequence is TGCAGTGCTAGAGAGGGCAGGGCTGGCTACACCTTC.